The following is a TCR beta chain sequence with its context. Its antigen is currently unknown. This CDR3 has 14 amino acids. V lost 5 bases and J 1 base, leaving 11 bases between the germline ends. The germline V gene has CDR1 MGHDK and CDR2 SYGVNS. This sample stems from a study of T cells and Merkel cell carcinoma outcomes. Findings of the study overall: Reportedly, T-cell repertoire with density predicts Merkel cell carcinoma outcomes.

Repertoires were generated with immunoSEQ multiplex PCR, while TCRdb's copy carries only in-frame clones and drops some. This sample has around 14,000 clones, with about nine tenths found just once. The genes are TRBV25-1 and TRBJ1-1; possible D gene TRBD1, 5 bases. Source material: tumor tissue from Merkel cell carcinoma. The receptor comes from a human donor with Merkel cell carcinoma. The CDR3 sequence: CASSLLGGNTEAFF. CDR3 DNA sequence: TGTGCCAGCAGTCTCCTGGGGGGGAACACTGAAGCTTTCTTT.